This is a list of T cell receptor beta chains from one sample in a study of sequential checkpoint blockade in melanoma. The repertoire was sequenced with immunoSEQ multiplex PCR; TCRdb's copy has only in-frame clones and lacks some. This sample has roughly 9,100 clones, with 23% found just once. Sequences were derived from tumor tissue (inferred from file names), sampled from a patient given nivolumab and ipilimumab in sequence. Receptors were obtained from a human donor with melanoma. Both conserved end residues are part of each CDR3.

CASTRQFSFFYGYTF TRBV11-3
CASSLTGDNSPLHF TRBV11-3
CASSYSPGLAGQETQYF TRBV6-8
CASSSPRGGSPLHF TRBV11-3
CASSQDAFSGTAHGEQYF TRBV23-1
CASSYYGDTDTQYF TRBV6-8
CASSPGGGQPQHF TRBV6-8
CASSSEAGVSTDTQYF TRBV11-3
CASSPQETNTGELFF TRBV18
CASKGLGQAEAFF TRBV9
CASSAFPAGRPGYYEQYF TRBV7-5
CASSVEEFTDTQYF TRBV9
CAISSGKGKEETQYF TRBV6-8
CASSVGILGNEQFF TRBV9
CATSRAPGLMNTEAFF TRBV15
CASSLEGQSSGNTIYF TRBV5-1
CASSESRRTTYEQYF TRBV25-1